The text below deals with one T cell receptor (beta chain). The sample is drawn from a study of blood T cell repertoires in COVID-19. About the study: Sources were T cells, B-cell-depleted T cells, or PBMCs; the material itself was cDNA or gDNA.

The CDR3 runs to 15 residues. Germline CDR1 SGHDT, CDR2 YYEEEE. The V end lost 1 base, the J end lost 4 bases, and 14 bases lay between the germline ends. Per the authors' pipeline: Counts of nucleated cells, estimated from reference gene primer amplification, were obtained. Measured with immunoSEQ multiplex PCR; TCRdb has only the in-frame clones, and not every one. Clonal size and the V and J genes are those of that table, whereas D and trimming came from the DNA. The table shows some 420,000 clones, with 80% to 90% occurring only once. Enrolled through a virtual design, the participants were between about 18 and 100 years of age and came from under 25 US areas. Cohort 3 recovery required two negative PCRs, clearance, or symptom resolution.

This rearrangement joins TRBV5-6 to TRBJ1-1, with D unresolved. The sequencing input was PBMCs or T cells enriched from blood (not recorded which). This receptor was identified in a man aged 30 to 39 who had recovered from COVID-19. CDR3 nucleotides: TGTGCCAGCAGCTTGACCGGGGTCGGAAGCACTGAAGCTTTCTTT. Protein: CASSLTGVGSTEAFF.